This is a list of T cell receptor beta chains from one sample in a study of cytomegalovirus exposure and HLA in healthy donors. Libraries were prepared by immunoSEQ multiplex PCR; TCRdb keeps only in-frame clonotypes and omits some of them. The sample lists more than 150,000 clones, 77% occurring once. Sequencing used PBMCs. Every receptor here comes from a man aged 18 to 30 in good health and CMV-seronegative. Both conserved end residues are part of each CDR3. D genes are given only for firm matches. Clone size is not always given. Where it is, it says once, few, many or a class for expanded clones.

V	size	J	D	DNA	CDR3
TRBV30	.	TRBJ1-5	TRBD1	TGTGCCTGGAGTGGGGGGACAGTTAATCAGCCCCAGCATTTT	CAWSGGTVNQPQHF
TRBV7-3	.	TRBJ2-2	.	TGTGCCAGCAGCCTATCACCTAGCGCGACGAACACCGGGGAGCTGTTTTTT	CASSLSPSATNTGELFF
TRBV19	.	TRBJ2-2	TRBD2	TGTGCCAGTAGCGGAGGGACTAGCTTCACCGGGGAGCTGTTTTTT	CASSGGTSFTGELFF
TRBV9	.	TRBJ2-7	.	TGTGCCAGCAGCGTCGGGGATACAGCCTACGAGCAGTACTTC	CASSVGDTAYEQYF
TRBV18	.	TRBJ1-2	TRBD1	TGTGCCAGCTCACCATCAGGACAGGGCTATGGCTACACCTTC	CASSPSGQGYGYTF
TRBV15	.	TRBJ1-2	TRBD1	TGTGCCACCAGCAGAAGAGTACAGGGGAATGGCTACACCTTC	CATSRRVQGNGYTF
TRBV2	.	TRBJ2-1	TRBD1	TGTGCCAGCAGTGAAGCGAGGGTGGACAGGGTCACCTACAATGAGCAGTTCTTC	CASSEARVDRVTYNEQFF
TRBV5-6	.	TRBJ2-7	TRBD2	TGTGCCAGCAGCTCAGCGGGGGGCTCCTACGAGCAGTACTTC	CASSSAGGSYEQYF
TRBV9	.	TRBJ2-7	.	TGTGCCAGCAGCGTAGGGACGTCACTAGACCTCTACGAGCAGTACTTC	CASSVGTSLDLYEQYF
TRBV7-2	.	TRBJ2-3	TRBD2	TGTGCCAGCAGCTTAATGGCGGGGGGTATAACAGATACGCAGTATTTT	CASSLMAGGITDTQYF
TRBV29-1	.	TRBJ1-2	.	TGCAGCGTGGGACGGACAGATGGCTACACCTTC	CSVGRTDGYTF
TRBV19	.	TRBJ2-3	.	TGTGCCAGTAGTGTTTGGAGGGATACGCAGTATTTT	CASSVWRDTQYF
TRBV7-9	.	TRBJ2-5	.	TGTGCCAGCAGCTTAGTTGGTGAGGGTCGAGGAAAGACCCAGTACTTC	CASSLVGEGRGKTQYF
TRBV18	once	TRBJ1-2	.	TGTGCCAGCTCACCACCGGGCCAGGGCCTAGGCTACACCTTC	CASSPPGQGLGYTF
TRBV9	few	TRBJ2-1	.	TGTGCCAGCAGCCCCGGGGTAGTCTCCTACAATGAGCAGTTCTTC	CASSPGVVSYNEQFF
TRBV18	few	TRBJ2-7	TRBD2	TGTGCCAGCTCACTCGCCCGGACTAGCGGGTCCTCCTACGAGCAGTACTTC	CASSLARTSGSSYEQYF